This T cell receptor (beta chain) stems from a study of CD8+CD57+ T cells in acquired aplastic anemia. Study-wide context: Each DNA sample taken from sorted CD4+ and CD8+ cells came to around 2.9 ug on average. Study-level findings and limits: CD8+ Simpson's diversity in patients was not significantly different from that in controls. Found in both controls and patients were some 31 CD8+ CDR3 sequences.

This clonotype was found a few times. Its antigen is undetermined. Genomic DNA templated the TCR beta VDJ and CDR3 profiling. One entry per CDR3 protein results from TCRdb running MiXCR on the reads. This table has some 200,000 distinct CDR3 sequences, approximately 57% appearing once. Germline V lookup: CDR1 ENHRY, CDR2 SYGVKD. The trim removed 3 bases at V and 4 bases at J, leaving 6 bases unmatched. The CDR3 runs to 15 residues. The chain couples TRBV10-3 to TRBJ2-7, with TRBD1 identical over 10 bases. The sequenced sample was sorted CD4+, CD8+, or CD8+CD57+ T cells (not recorded which) from PBMCs. The sequence was obtained from a human donor in good health. The CDR3 bases are TGTGCCATCAGTGAAGGGGACAGGGGCGGGTACGAGCAGTACTTC. Its protein is CAISEGDRGGYEQYF.